This TCR beta chain was sequenced during a study of cytomegalovirus exposure and HLA in healthy donors (dated by TCRdb to the late 2010s). Study-level background: According to an earlier analysis of a few hundred of the donors, 150 million to 200 million T cells yielded 117 million unique TCR beta sequences and around 280 Gb of sequence data. About 300 gigabases of sequencing data and 70 million to 100 million unique TCR sequences made up an early release that covered under 750 HLA-typed donors. The genetic ancestry cluster associated with self-reported Caucasian donors included 80% to 90% of the 398 genotyped donors. The aim of the study was to test whether cataloging public T cell receptors could identify signatures of past pathogen exposure. The study profiled the T cell repertoires of under 700 subjects by immunosequencing and related them to cytomegalovirus serostatus. Along with the roughly 670-subject first cohort, a separate validation cohort of over a hundred different subjects was used. The study combined high-throughput TCR immunosequencing, statistical association of individual TCRs with disease status, and machine learning to predict cytomegalovirus infection status. In a later analysis, previously published TCR beta repertoires from roughly 710 donors were re-analyzed and high-resolution HLA genotyping was added so that TCR occurrence patterns could be studied. Rather than drawing on any new phenotypic data, the later analysis identified candidate immune exposures from TCR beta sequences and the way those sequences occurred across donors. In an earlier analysis of more than 550 of the donors, high-throughput TCR beta sequencing was used to judge whether each TCR beta V gene segment behaved as functional or pseudogenic. Donor age, sex, ethnicity and CMV serostatus were collected together with the repertoire data. In a later genetic analysis, genome-wide SNP genotypes for about 65% of the roughly 700 donors were used, and that subset was treated as a discovery cohort. All discovery cohort repertoires had been generated using a single sequencing platform. Class I and class II HLA loci were covered by the typing at four-digit resolution. Typing coverage differed by locus: A, B, C, DRB1 and DQB1 were typed in roughly 620-630 donors, DQA1 in 522, DPA1 in 600 to 610, and DPB1 in 472. Because of strong linkage in the cohort, five DR-DQ haplotypes were treated as single units for association and clustering. On average, around 240,000 unique TCR beta nucleotide sequences were sequenced per donor among some 420 genotyped donors of the cohort, with roughly 18% of those sequences being non-productive.

In regard to this clone: The specificity of this receptor is unknown. Per-base qualities were not stored, and no clone one base away is much larger.

In total, just over 650 healthy bone marrow donors made up the cohort. All cohort members were sampled while nominally healthy, although unrecorded immune exposures were likely present. The donor tested CMV seronegative and was one of the 352 seronegative cohort members. Each donor provided a peripheral blood sample, and peripheral blood mononuclear cells were used for TCR beta sequencing. The Qiagen DNeasy Blood Extraction Kit was used to extract genomic DNA from the blood cell samples. Results and caveats for the whole study, not just this receptor: The authors suggested that the approach could potentially be generalized to other disease states and immunological phenotypes. In a later analysis, TCR association rates were found to vary across HLA loci, with the most associated TCRs seen for DRB1 alleles and the fewest for HLA-C alleles. Compared with the 666-donor mean, donors in an Asian-associated ancestry cluster had fewer N-insertions in productive TCRs, according to a later genetic analysis. A later analysis reported that several top co-occurrence clusters appeared linked to parvovirus B19, influenza, CMV and Epstein-Barr virus. Linkage disequilibrium might explain the correlated functional status among segregating V segments, but an unknown experimental factor could not be excluded. The study listed 164 TCR beta chains as associated with cytomegalovirus. In this cohort, only TCR beta chains were sequenced, and detectable features were limited by the absence of alpha or paired-chain data. For the cohort, immune exposure information was limited to CMV serostatus. Because counts were too low, roughly 17 rarely observed V segments, including chromosome 9 orphons, were left out of the earlier analysis of roughly 600 of the donors. In both the original and validation cohorts, the classifier was reported to diagnose cytomegalovirus status with high specificity and sensitivity. HLA typing was unavailable for some donors at each locus, so association tests used only the typed subset. In a later analysis, around 15,000 TCR beta sequences were associated with specific HLA alleles at a false discovery rate of 0.05. A later analysis found that most CMV-associated TCR beta chains appeared HLA-restricted, with HLA associations seemingly driven largely by CMV exposure. Some IMGT-functional V segments, including TRBV6-2 and TRBV6-3, could not be told apart with the 87-base-pair reads, so those segments were excluded. A further reported finding was that TCR beta sequences accurately predicted the HLA-A and HLA-B alleles for most subjects in the first cohort. A later genetic analysis associated a missense DCLRE1C variant with V-gene and J-gene trimming of TCR beta chains, and an independent cohort replicated the association. Across donors, most TCR sequences were observed very rarely, whereas some public TCRs were present in many individuals. A cluster of highly shared sequence variants was judged likely to represent a technical artifact of the sequencing pipeline. In vitro tests confirmed that a few of the cytomegalovirus-associated TCR beta chains recognize cytomegalovirus antigens. In a later analysis, HLA-associated TCR beta chains showed more clonal expansion and lower generation probabilities than non-associated chains that were equally common. Assigning TCR associations to individual alleles was difficult when HLA alleles, especially DR and DQ, strongly co-occurred. Roughly uniform sequencing depth across donors was assumed in presence/absence analyses, although this assumption may not hold. In an earlier analysis of 500 to 650 of the donors, most TCR beta V segments appeared in productive rearrangements about 90% or about 30% of the time, broadly matching IMGT annotations.

After removal of 1 base from V and 4 bases from J, the junction retains 11 bases not matched to a gene. The CDR3 covers 17 residues, taking in both the cysteine and the phenylalanine. The CDR3 DNA has 51 bases and is translated from base 1. The germline V gene sets CDR1 to SGHDT and CDR2 to YYEEEE. The library was produced with the immunoSEQ multiplex PCR assay. The multiplex PCR relied on a mix of 60 forward primers for TCR Vbeta segments and 13 reverse primers for TCR Jbeta segments. Amplification of the CDR3 region of rearranged TCR beta genes was performed with a multiplex PCR assay on genomic DNA. Amplified TCR beta libraries were sequenced as 87-base-pair reads on the Illumina HiSeq System. The paper's processing steps were these. Across the 670 or so repertoires, a later analysis counted around 80 million unique TCR beta chains, approximately 10 million of which were shared by at least two donors. Raw reads were error-corrected and collapsed into unique sequences with a nearest-neighbor algorithm that merged closely related sequences to remove PCR and sequencing errors. CDR3 sequences were aligned to IMGT reference sequences to assign V, D and J gene segments. For a sequence to be retained, at least a six-nucleotide match to both a V gene segment and a J gene segment was required. Rearrangements were classified as productive when the CDR3 lacked stop codons and remained in frame with V and J, and all other rearrangements were classified as non-productive. Following IMGT convention, CDR3 was defined as the stretch from the second conserved V-encoded cysteine to the conserved J-encoded phenylalanine. In an earlier analysis of 550 to 650 of the donors, sequences lacking an unambiguous match to a single V gene segment were excluded. An earlier analysis of 450 to 650 of the donors called V segments functional above 56.7% productive rearrangements and segregating when the between-donor standard deviation exceeded 5%. A statistical classification framework was built to diagnose cytomegalovirus status from the catalog of TCR beta chain sequences. V and J gene assignment, in a later analysis, came from comparing TCR nucleotide sequences with IMGT/GENE-DB human TR gene sequences. Using the TCRdist pipeline, a later analysis assigned CDR3 sequences along with most-parsimonious VDJ recombination scenarios. In a later analysis, each TCR beta chain was defined by its CDR3 amino acid sequence together with its V-gene family, and reads lacking a unique V-gene family were excluded. A later analysis removed 592 highly shared, low-generation-probability nucleotide sequences to deal with suspected cross-contamination and a sequencing artifact. In a later analysis, a clonal expansion index was calculated for each public chain from normalized within-repertoire ranks of inferred template counts. A later analysis computed generation probabilities with a VDJ recombination model fitted to out-of-frame rearrangements, and checked the results against IGoR. In a later analysis, TCR-TCR, TCR-HLA and TCR-CMV co-occurrence was scored with hypergeometric tests, and a repertoire-size bias correction was applied to TCR pairs. To estimate false discovery rates, a later analysis permuted the HLA or CMV assignments 20 times. In a later analysis, co-occurring TCRs were grouped using DBSCAN, with TCRdist sequence similarity added in when clustering inside HLA-allele-positive subsets. Repertoires with fewer than 30,000 or more than 120,000 public chains were left out of co-occurrence clustering, as were five repertoires with anomalous nucleotide sharing. Here the immuneACCESS table is served through TCRdb, limited to in-frame sequences with V and J called. Missing clones are a known gap in these copies; in checked studies unresolved V genes cover under half, and the rest lacks a known reason. From that table come the V and J calls and clone size; the DNA was used to work out D and trimming. The sample table records tens of thousands of clones; approximately 71% of these occur just once. The ten top clones hold roughly 2% of the sample.

The sample comprised PBMCs. Recombination connected TRBV5-6 to TRBJ1-5, with 7 bases in between that match TRBD1. The receptor's source is a man aged 35-49 years in good health and CMV-seronegative. The nucleotide sequence reads as follows: TGTGCCAGCAGCTTGTTTGACAGGGTGGAAGTAAATCAGCCCCAGCATTTT. The translation is CASSLFDRVEVNQPQHF.